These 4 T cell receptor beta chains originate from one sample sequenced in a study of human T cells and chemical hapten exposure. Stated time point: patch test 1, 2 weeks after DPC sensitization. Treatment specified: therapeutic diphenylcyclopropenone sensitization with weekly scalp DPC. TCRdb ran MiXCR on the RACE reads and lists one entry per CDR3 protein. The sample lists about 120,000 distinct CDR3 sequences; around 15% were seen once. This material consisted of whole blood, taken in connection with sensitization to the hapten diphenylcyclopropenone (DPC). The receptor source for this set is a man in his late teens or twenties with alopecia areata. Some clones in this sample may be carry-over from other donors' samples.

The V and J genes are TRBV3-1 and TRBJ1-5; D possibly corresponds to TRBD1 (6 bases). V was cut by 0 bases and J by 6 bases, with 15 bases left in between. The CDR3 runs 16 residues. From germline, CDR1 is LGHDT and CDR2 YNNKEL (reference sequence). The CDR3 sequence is CASSQERAIGGQPQHF. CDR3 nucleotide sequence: TGTGCCAGCAGCCAAGAAAGAGCGATAGGGGGTCAGCCCCAGCATTTT.

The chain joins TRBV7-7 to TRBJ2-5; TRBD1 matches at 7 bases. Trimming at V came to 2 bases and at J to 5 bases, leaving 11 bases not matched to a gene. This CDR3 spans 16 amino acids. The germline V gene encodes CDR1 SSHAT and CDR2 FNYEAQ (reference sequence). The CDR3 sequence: CASSLMTTGRIETQYF. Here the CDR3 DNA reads TGTGCCAGCAGCTTAATGACGACAGGGAGAATTGAGACCCAGTACTTC.

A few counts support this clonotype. CDR3 coding DNA: TGCAGCGTTGCGGACAGGGGAGAAAAACTGTTTTTT. Amino acid sequence: CSVADRGEKLFF. This chain links TRBV29-1 with TRBJ1-4, with 9 bases fitting TRBD1. The V and J ends lost 4 bases and 8 bases, in that order; junction bases with no gene match: 2. CDR1 is SQVTM and CDR2 is ANQGSEA in the germline V gene. This CDR3 contains 12 residues.

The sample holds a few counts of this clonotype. CDR3: CASMGPLDGELFF. The DNA for the CDR3 is TGTGCCAGCATGGGACCCTTGGACGGGGAGCTGTTTTTT. The rearrangement links TRBV12-3 or TRBV12-4 to TRBJ2-2; either TRBD1 or TRBD2 may supply D (5 bases each). V was shortened by 7 bases and J by 7 bases, with 13 bases between the two germline ends. CDR3 length equals 13 residues.